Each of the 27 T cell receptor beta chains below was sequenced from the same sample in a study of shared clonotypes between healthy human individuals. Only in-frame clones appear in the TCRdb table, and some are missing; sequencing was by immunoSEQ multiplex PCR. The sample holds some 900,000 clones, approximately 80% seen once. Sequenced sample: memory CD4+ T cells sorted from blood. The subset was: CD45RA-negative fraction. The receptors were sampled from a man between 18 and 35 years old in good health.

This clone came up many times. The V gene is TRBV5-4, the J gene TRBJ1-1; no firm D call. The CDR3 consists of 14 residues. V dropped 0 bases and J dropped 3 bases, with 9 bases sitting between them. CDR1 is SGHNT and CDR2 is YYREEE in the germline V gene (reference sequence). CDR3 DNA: TGTGCCAGCAGCTTGGGGCGGAGCTACACTGAAGCTTTCTTT. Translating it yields CASSLGRSYTEAFF.

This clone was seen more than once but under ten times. The CDR3 loop reads CASSPPGLNIQYF. CDR3 DNA: TGTGCCAGCTCACCACCGGGACTAAACATTCAGTACTTC. The rearrangement joins TRBV18 to TRBJ2-4, with a tentative D call TRBD2 (6 bases). V dropped 0 bases and J dropped 6 bases, with 6 bases sitting between them. The CDR3 extends over 13 amino acids. The germline V gene encodes CDR1 KGHSH and CDR2 LQKENI.

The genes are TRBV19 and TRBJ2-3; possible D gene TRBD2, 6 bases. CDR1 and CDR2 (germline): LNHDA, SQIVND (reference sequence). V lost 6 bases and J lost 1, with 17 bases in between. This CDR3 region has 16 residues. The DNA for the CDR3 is TGTGCCAGTAGCCCCCAAAGCGGGTCCCGCACAGATACGCAGTATTTT. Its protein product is CASSPQSGSRTDTQYF. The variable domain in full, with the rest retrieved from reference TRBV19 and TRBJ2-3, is DGGITQSPKYLFRKEGQNVTLSCEQNLNHDAMYWYRQDPGQGLRLIYYSQIVNDFQKGDIAEGYSVSREKKESFPLTVTSAQKNPTAFYLCASSPQSGSRTDTQYFGPGTRLTVL.

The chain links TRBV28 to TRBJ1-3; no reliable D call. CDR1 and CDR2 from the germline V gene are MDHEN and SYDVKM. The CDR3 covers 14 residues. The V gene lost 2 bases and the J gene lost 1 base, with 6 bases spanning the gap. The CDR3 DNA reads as TGTGCCAGCAGTTTAGGGTCTTCTGGAAACACCATATATTTT. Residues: CASSLGSSGNTIYF.

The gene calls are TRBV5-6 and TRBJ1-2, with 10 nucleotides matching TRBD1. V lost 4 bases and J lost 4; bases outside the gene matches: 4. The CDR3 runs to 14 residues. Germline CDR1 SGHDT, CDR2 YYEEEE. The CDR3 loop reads CASSLTGGVYGYTF. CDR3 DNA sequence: TGTGCCAGCAGCCTGACAGGGGGCGTCTATGGCTACACCTTC.

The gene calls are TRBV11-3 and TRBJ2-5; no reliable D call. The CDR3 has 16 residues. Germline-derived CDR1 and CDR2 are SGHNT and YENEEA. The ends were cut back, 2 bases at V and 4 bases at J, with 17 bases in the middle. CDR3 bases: TGTGCCAGCAGCTTAAGGGCACCTGGGGTTGGAGAGACCCAGTACTTC. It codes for CASSLRAPGVGETQYF.

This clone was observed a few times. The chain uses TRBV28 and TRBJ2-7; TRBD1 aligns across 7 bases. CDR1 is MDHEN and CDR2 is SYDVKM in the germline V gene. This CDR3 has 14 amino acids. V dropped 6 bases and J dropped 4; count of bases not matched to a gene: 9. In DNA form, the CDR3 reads TGTGCCAGCAGCCGAACGGGACAGTTATACGAGCAGTACTTC. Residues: CASSRTGQLYEQYF.

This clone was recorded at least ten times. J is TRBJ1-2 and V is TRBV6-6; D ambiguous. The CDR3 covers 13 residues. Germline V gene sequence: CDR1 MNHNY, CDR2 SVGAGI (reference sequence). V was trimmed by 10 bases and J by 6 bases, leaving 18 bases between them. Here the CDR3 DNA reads TGTGCCACAACCACTGGGCAGGTCCATGGCTACACCTTC. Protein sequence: CATTTGQVHGYTF.

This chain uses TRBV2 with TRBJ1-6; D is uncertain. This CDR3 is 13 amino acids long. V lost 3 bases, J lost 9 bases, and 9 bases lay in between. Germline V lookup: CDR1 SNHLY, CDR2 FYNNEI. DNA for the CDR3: TGTGCCAGCAGTGACACTGCCGGTTCACCCCTCCACTTT. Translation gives CASSDTAGSPLHF.

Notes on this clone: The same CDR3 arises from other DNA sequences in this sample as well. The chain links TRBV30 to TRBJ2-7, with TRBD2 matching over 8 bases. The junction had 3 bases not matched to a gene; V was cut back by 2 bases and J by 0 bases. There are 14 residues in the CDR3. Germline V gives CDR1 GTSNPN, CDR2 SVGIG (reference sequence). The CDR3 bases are TGTGCCTGGAGTCGGGGGGGATCCTCCTACGAGCAGTACTTC. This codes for CAWSRGGSSYEQYF.

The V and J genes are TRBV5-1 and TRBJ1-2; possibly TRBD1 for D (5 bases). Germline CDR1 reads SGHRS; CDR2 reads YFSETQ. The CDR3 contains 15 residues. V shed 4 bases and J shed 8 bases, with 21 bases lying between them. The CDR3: CASSRGTLKEGGYTF. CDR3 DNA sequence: TGCGCCAGCAGCCGAGGGACGTTGAAGGAAGGCGGCTACACCTTC.

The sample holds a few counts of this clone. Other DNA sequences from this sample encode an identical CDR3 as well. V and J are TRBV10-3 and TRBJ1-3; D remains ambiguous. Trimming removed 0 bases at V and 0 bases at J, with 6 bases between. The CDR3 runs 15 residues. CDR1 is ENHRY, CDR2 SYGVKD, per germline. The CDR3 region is CAISESGSSGNTIYF. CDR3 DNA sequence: TGTGCCATCAGTGAGTCGGGTTCCTCTGGAAACACCATATATTTT.

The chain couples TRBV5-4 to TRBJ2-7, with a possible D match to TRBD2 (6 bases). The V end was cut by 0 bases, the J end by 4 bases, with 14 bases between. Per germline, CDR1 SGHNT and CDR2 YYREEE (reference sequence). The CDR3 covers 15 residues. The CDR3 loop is CASSLVGAGWYEQYF. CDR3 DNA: TGTGCCAGCAGCTTGGTAGGTGCGGGATGGTACGAGCAGTACTTC. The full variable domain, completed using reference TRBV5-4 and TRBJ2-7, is ETGVTQSPTHLIKTRGQQVTLRCSSQSGHNTVSWYQQALGQGPQFIFQYYREEENGRGNFPPRFSGLQFPNYSSELNVNALELDDSALYLCASSLVGAGWYEQYFGPGTRLTVT.

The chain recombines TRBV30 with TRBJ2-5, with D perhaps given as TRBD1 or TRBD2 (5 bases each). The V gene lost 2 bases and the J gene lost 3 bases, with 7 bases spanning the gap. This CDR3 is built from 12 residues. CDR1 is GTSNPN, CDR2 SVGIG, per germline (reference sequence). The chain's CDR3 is CAWSRDEETQYF. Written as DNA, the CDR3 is TGTGCCTGGAGTCGGGACGAAGAGACCCAGTACTTC.

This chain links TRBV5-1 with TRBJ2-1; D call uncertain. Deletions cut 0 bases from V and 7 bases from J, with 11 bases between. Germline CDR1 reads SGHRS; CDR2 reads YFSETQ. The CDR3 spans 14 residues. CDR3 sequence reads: CASSLVSSRNEQFF. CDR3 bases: TGCGCCAGCAGCTTGGTCAGTAGCAGGAATGAGCAGTTCTTC. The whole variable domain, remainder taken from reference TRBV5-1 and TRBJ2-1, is KAGVTQTPRYLIKTRGQQVTLSCSPISGHRSVSWYQQTPGQGLQFLFEYFSETQRNKGNFPGRFSGRQFSNSRSEMNVSTLELGDSALYLCASSLVSSRNEQFFGPGTRLTVL.

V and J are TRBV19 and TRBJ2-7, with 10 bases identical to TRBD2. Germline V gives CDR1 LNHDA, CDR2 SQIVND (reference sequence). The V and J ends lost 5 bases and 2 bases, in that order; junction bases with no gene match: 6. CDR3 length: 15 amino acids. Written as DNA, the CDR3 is TGTGCCAGTAGTGGTATAGCGGGAGGTCCCTACGAGCAGTACTTC. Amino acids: CASSGIAGGPYEQYF.

CDR3 loop: CASSYRTSTDTQYF. The CDR3 nucleotides read TGTGCCAGCAGTTACAGGACTAGCACAGATACGCAGTATTTT. The chain joins TRBV6-5 to TRBJ2-3, with D possibly matching TRBD2 (5 bases). The CDR3 consists of 14 residues. V lost 2 bases, J lost 0 bases, and 6 bases lay in between. Germline-derived CDR1 and CDR2 are MNHEY and SVGAGI.

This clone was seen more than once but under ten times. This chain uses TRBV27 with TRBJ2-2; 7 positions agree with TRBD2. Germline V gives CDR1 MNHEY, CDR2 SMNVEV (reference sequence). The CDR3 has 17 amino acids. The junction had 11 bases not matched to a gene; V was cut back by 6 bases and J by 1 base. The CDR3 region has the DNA TGTGCCAGCAGAGTAGCCCTAGCGGACCGGAACACCGGGGAGCTGTTTTTT. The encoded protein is CASRVALADRNTGELFF.

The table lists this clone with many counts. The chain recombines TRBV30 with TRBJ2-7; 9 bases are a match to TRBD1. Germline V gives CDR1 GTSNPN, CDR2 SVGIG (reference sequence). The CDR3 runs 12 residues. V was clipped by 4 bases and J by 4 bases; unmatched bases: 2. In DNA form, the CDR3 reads TGTGCCTGGAACAGGGGGCTGTACGAGCAGTACTTC. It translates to CAWNRGLYEQYF.

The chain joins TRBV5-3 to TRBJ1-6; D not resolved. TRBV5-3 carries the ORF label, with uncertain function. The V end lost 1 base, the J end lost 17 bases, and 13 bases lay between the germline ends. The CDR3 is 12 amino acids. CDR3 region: CARSLSIDTIHF. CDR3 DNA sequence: TGTGCCAGAAGCTTGAGCATAGATACCATCCACTTT.

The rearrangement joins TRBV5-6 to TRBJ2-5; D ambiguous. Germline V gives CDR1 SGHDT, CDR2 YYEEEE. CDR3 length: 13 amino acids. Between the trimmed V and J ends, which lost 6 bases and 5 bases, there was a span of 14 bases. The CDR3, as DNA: TGTGCCAGCAAGATGACTGGGCAGGAGACCCAGTACTTC. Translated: CASKMTGQETQYF.

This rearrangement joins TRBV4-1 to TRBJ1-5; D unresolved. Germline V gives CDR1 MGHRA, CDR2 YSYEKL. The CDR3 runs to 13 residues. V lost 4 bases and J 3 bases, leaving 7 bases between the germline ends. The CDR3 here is CASSPTLNQPQHF. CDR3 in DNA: TGCGCCAGCAGCCCAACCCTCAATCAGCCCCAGCATTTT.

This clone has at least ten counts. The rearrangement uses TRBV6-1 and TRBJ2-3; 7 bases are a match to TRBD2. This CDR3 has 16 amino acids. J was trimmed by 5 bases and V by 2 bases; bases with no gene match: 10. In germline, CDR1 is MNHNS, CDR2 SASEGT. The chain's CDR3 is CASSEKKGGREDTQYF. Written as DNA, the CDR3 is TGTGCCAGCAGTGAAAAGAAAGGTGGGAGGGAAGATACGCAGTATTTT.

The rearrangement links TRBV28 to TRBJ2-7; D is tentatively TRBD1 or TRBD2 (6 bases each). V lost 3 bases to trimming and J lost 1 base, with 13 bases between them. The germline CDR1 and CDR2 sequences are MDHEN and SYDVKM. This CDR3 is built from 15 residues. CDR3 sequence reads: CASSFSGDTSYEQYF. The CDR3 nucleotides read TGTGCCAGCAGTTTTTCGGGGGACACGTCCTACGAGCAGTACTTC. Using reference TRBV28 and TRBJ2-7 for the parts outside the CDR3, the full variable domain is DVKVTQSSRYLVKRTGEKVFLECVQDMDHENMFWYRQDPGLGLRLIYFSYDVKMKEKGDIPEGYSVSREKKERFSLILESASTNQTSMYLCASSFSGDTSYEQYFGPGTRLTVT.

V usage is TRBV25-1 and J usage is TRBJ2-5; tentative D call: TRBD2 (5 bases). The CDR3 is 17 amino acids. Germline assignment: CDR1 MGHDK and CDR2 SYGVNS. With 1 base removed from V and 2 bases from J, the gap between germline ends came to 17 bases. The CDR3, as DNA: TGTGCCAGCAGTGAATTAGGCAGCAGCGGATTTCAAGAGACCCAGTACTTC. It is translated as CASSELGSSGFQETQYF.

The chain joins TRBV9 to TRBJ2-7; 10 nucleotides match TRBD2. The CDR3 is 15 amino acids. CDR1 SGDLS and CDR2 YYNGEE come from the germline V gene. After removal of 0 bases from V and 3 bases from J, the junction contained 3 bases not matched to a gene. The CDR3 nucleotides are TGTGCCAGCAGCGTAGGTGGGACTAGCGTCTACGAGCAGTACTTC. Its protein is CASSVGGTSVYEQYF.

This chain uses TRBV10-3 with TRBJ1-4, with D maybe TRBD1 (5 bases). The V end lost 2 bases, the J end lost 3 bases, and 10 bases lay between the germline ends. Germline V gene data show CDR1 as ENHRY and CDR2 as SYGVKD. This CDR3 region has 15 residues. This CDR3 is CAISEKVGANEKLFF. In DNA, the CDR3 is TGTGCCATCAGTGAGAAGGTGGGGGCTAATGAAAAACTGTTTTTT.